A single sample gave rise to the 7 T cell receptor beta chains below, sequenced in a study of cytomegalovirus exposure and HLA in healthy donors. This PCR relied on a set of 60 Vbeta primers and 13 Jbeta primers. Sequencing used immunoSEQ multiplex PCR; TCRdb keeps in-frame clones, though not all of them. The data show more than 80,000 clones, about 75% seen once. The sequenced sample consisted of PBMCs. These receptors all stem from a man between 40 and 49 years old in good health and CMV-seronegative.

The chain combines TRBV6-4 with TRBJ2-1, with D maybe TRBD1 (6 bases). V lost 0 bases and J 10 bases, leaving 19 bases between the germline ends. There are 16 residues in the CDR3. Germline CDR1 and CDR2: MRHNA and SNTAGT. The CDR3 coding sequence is TGTGCCAGCAGTGACTCGCGATCAGGGGAGCTCTCGGAGCAGTTCTTC. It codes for CASSDSRSGELSEQFF.

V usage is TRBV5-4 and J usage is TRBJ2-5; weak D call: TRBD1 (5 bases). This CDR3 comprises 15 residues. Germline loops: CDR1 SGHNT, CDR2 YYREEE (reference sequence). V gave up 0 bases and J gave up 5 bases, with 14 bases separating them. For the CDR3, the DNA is TGTGCCAGCAGCTTGGACATAGGGGCGTCGGAGACCCAGTACTTC. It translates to CASSLDIGASETQYF. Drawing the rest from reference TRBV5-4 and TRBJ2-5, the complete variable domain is ETGVTQSPTHLIKTRGQQVTLRCSSQSGHNTVSWYQQALGQGPQFIFQYYREEENGRGNFPPRFSGLQFPNYSSELNVNALELDDSALYLCASSLDIGASETQYFGPGTRLLVL.

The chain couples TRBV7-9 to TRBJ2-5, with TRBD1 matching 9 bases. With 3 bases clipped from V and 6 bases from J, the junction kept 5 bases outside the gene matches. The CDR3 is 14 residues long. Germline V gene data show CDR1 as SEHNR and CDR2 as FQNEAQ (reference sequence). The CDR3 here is CASSLDRGIKTQYF. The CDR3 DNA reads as TGTGCCAGCAGCTTGGACAGGGGCATAAAGACCCAGTACTTC.

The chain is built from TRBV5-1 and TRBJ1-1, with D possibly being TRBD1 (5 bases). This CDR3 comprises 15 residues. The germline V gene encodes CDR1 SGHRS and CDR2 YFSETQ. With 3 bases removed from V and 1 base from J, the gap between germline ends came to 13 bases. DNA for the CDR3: TGCGCCAGCAGCTGGACCCCGACAGCGAACACTGAAGCTTTCTTT. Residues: CASSWTPTANTEAFF.

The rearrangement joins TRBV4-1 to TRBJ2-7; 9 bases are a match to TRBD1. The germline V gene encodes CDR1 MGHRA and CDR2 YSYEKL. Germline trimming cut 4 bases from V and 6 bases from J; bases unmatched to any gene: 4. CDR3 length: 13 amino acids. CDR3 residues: CASSRDRVGEQYF. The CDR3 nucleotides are TGCGCCAGCAGCCGGGACAGGGTCGGCGAGCAGTACTTC.

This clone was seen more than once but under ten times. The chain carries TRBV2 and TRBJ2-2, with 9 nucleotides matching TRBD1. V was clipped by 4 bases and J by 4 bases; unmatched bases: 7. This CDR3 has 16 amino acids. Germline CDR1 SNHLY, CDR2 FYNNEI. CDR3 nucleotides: TGTGCCAGCAGTGGATTGGACAGGGGAGGCACCGGGGAGCTGTTTTTT. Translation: CASSGLDRGGTGELFF.

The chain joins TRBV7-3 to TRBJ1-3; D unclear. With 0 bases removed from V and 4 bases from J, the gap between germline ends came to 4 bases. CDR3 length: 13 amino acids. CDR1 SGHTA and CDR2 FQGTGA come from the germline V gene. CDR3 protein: CASSLTSGNTIYF. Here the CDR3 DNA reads TGTGCCAGCAGCTTAACGTCGGGAAACACCATATATTTT.